A selection of T cell receptor beta chains follows, all from one sample in a study of T cells in Graves' hyperthyroidism and ophthalmopathy. TCRdb itself ran the multiplex PCR reads through MiXCR, one entry per CDR3 protein. The sample contains more than 500,000 distinct CDR3 sequences, roughly 45% of which appear only once. Sequencing was performed on peripheral blood or thyroid tissue (not recorded which). These receptors were obtained from an adult woman with Graves' disease, either hyperthyroidism or ophthalmopathy (not recorded which). Each CDR3 is given with its conserved first and last residue.

length	V	J	CDR3
12	TRBV6-5	TRBJ2-7	CATSESGLGQYF
11	TRBV20-1	TRBJ1-1	CSVSSGDEAFF
14	TRBV7-9	TRBJ2-7	CASRPGQGDYEQYF
16	TRBV6-1	TRBJ2-7	CASRRSRDRVSYEQYF
11	TRBV28	TRBJ1-1	CASSRLTEAFF
15	TRBV7-6	TRBJ2-5	CASSFPTSDRETQYF
12	TRBV29-1	TRBJ2-5	CSGGTVQETQYF
13	TRBV7-3	TRBJ2-2	CASTADATAELFF
18	TRBV7-6	TRBJ2-5	CASSAHPPEGRTQETQYF
13	TRBV5-6	TRBJ1-3	CASSWWGEDTIYF
11	TRBV29-1	TRBJ2-7	CSVVRSYEQYF
14	TRBV13	TRBJ1-2	CASSAMDTNYGYTF
16	TRBV4-2	TRBJ2-7	CASSQVPIAGAREQYF
13	TRBV7-2	TRBJ2-3	CASSPDWGDTQYF
11	TRBV7-9	TRBJ1-2	CASSAVYGYTF
16	TRBV7-2	TRBJ2-7	CASSPMGLAGGYEQYF
15	TRBV5-1	TRBJ2-5	CASSLARDGEETQYF
14	TRBV10-3	TRBJ2-3	CATKQREEGNEQYF
20	TRBV20-1	TRBJ1-2	CSARAPGGTRNTSGDDGYTF
14	TRBV6-5	TRBJ2-7	CASSYSGLRGEQYF
14	TRBV7-2	TRBJ1-4	CASRAGGGFEKLFF
14	TRBV2	TRBJ1-5	CASRDRGGLQTQHF
13	TRBV10-3	TRBJ2-7	CASSSGTGGEQYF
11	TRBV12-3/TRBV12-4	TRBJ1-6	CASRANSPLHF
13	TRBV19	TRBJ1-4	CASTYGEYEKLFF
14	TRBV20-1	TRBJ1-2	CSYSRTTEGYGYTF
14	TRBV5-1	TRBJ2-5	CASSGTLTQETQYF
14	TRBV20-1	TRBJ2-7	CSARPRTGNYEQYF
14	TRBV20-1	TRBJ2-5	CSARDPYGTGTQYF
14	TRBV7-2	TRBJ1-2	CASSLEGGLGGYTF
18	TRBV7-3	TRBJ2-3	CASSFRLAGGPSTDTQYF
14	TRBV2	TRBJ2-5	CASSMGLIQETQYF
14	TRBV19	TRBJ1-2	CASSVLQYSYGYTF